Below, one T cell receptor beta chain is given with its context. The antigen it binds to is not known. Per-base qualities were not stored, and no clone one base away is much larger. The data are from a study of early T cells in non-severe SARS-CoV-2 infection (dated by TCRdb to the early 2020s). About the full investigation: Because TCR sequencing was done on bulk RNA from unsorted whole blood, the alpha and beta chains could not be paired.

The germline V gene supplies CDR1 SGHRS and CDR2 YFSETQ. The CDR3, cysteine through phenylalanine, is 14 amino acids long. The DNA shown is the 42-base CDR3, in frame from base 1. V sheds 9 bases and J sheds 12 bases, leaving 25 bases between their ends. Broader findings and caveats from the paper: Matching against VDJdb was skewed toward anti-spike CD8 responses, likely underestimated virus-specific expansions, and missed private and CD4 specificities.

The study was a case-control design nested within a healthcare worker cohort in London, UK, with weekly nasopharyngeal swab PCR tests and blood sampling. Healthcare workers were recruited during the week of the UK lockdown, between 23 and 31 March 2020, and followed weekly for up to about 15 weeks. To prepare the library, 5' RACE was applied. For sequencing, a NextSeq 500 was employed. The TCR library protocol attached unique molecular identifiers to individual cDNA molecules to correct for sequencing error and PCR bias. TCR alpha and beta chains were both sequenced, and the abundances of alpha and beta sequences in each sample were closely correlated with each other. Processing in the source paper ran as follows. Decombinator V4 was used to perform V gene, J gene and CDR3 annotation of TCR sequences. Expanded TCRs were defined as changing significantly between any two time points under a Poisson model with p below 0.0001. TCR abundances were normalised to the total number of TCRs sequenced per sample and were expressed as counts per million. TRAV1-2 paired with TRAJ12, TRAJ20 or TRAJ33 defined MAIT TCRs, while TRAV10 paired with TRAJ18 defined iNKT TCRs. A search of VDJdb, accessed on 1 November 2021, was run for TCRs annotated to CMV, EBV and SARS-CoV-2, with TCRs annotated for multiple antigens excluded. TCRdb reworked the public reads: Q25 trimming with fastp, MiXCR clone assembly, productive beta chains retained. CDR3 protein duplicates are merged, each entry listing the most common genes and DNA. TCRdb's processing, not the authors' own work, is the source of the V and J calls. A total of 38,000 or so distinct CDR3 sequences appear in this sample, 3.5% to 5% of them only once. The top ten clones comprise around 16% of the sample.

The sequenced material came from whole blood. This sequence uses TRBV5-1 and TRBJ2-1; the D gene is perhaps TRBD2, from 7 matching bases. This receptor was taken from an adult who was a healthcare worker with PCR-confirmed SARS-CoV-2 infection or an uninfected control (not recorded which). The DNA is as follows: TGCGCCACCAGATTGGGGGGGTCAACAGGGAGGCAGTTCTTC. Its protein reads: CATRLGGSTGRQFF.